This T cell receptor beta chain appears in the sequencing data of a study of blood T cells in healthy people across ages. The CDR3 loop spans 13 amino acids. Between the trimmed V and J ends, which lost 7 bases and 5 bases, there was a span of 11 bases. The germline gives CDR1 ENHRY, CDR2 SYGVKD. Healthy Caucasian individuals from Russia aged about 6 to 90 were enrolled as donors. This clonotype has a handful of counts. Then a second PCR, running about 6 to 11 cycles, was carried out with a sample-barcoded 5' primer and a J-beta primer mix. MiXCR was run by TCRdb on the 5' RACE reads, yielding one entry per CDR3 protein. The sample has about 720,000 distinct CDR3 sequences; about 24% are singletons.

The specimen sequenced was blood. V usage is TRBV10-3 and J usage is TRBJ1-4; D not resolved. The sequence derives from a man aged 65 to 79 in good health. The CDR3 nucleotides read TGTGCCATCAATGGAGACGTAAATGAAAAACTGTTTTTT. Translation: CAINGDVNEKLFF.